Presented here are 21 T cell receptor beta chains from one specimen sequenced in a study of cytomegalovirus exposure and HLA in healthy donors. PCR amplification relied on 60 Vbeta primers (plus 13 Jbeta primers). Profiled with immunoSEQ multiplex PCR; TCRdb holds only in-frame clones, not every one. Of some 130,000 clones in the sample, about 77% were seen once. The specimen sequenced was PBMCs. The receptors were sampled from a middle-aged woman in good health and CMV-seronegative.

The chain has TRBV7-8 and TRBJ1-2; the D gene is possibly TRBD1 (6 bases). The CDR3 consists of 15 residues. The germline CDR1 and CDR2 sequences are SGHVS and FQNEAQ. Trimming removed 2 bases from V and 4 bases from J, with 14 bases in between. CDR3 residues: CASSLSLIGGYGYTF. The CDR3 coding sequence is TGTGCCAGCAGCTTATCTCTGATAGGGGGCTATGGCTACACCTTC.

This chain uses TRBV6-5 with TRBJ2-7, with 7 bases identical to TRBD1. V was pared by 0 bases and J by 3 bases, with 8 bases of the junction left unmatched. In germline, CDR1 is MNHEY, CDR2 SVGAGI. The CDR3 is 16 residues long. The CDR3 is CASSYSKPTGSYEQYF. As DNA, the CDR3 is TGTGCCAGCAGTTACTCAAAACCGACAGGGAGCTACGAGCAGTACTTC.

This clone was detected only a few times. The V and J genes are TRBV5-6 and TRBJ2-1; 7 nucleotides line up with TRBD2. V shed 1 base and J 4 bases; nucleotides not matched to a gene: 2. Germline V gene data show CDR1 as SGHDT and CDR2 as YYEEEE. The CDR3 totals 14 residues. CDR3 loop: CASSLWGGYNEQFF. CDR3 DNA: TGTGCCAGCAGCTTGTGGGGGGGTTACAATGAGCAGTTCTTC.

V gene TRBV6-1 combines with J gene TRBJ1-2; 11 nucleotides match TRBD1. The CDR3 extends over 14 amino acids. V trimming: 8 bases; J trimming: 7 bases; junction bases outside the gene matches: 9. CDR1 is MNHNS and CDR2 is SASEGT in the germline V gene. CDR3 region: CASPTGTGGGGYTF. The CDR3 nucleotides are TGTGCCAGCCCTACTGGGACAGGGGGTGGTGGCTACACCTTC.

This sequence joins TRBV15 and TRBJ1-1; TRBD1 agrees at 8 bases. The CDR3 is 16 amino acids. V shed 5 bases, J shed 1 base, and the junction held 9 bases outside the gene matches. CDR1 and CDR2 from the germline V gene are LNHNV and YYDKDF (reference sequence). CDR3 nucleotides: TGTGCCACCAGCCCTTTCAAAGGGACAGGGAACACTGAAGCTTTCTTT. As protein: CATSPFKGTGNTEAFF.

The CDR3 bases are TGTGCCAGCAGCCAAGCAGGCACTGAAGCTTTCTTT. Its protein product is CASSQAGTEAFF. The V and J genes are TRBV11-2 and TRBJ1-1; no reliable D call. The germline V gene encodes CDR1 SGHAT and CDR2 FQNNGV. V was cut by 5 bases and J by 4 bases, with 8 bases left in between. This CDR3 spans 12 amino acids. The variable domain in full, completed from reference TRBV11-2 and TRBJ1-1, reads EAGVAQSPRYKIIEKRQSVAFWCNPISGHATLYWYQQILGQGPKLLIQFQNNGVVDDSQLPKDRFSAERLKGVDSTLKIQPAKLEDSAVYLCASSQAGTEAFFGQGTRLTVV.

The chain has TRBV5-4 and TRBJ2-7; 10 bases match TRBD2. The V gene's germline CDR1 is SGHNT and CDR2 YYREEE (reference sequence). V lost 6 bases and J lost 5; bases outside the gene matches: 11. This CDR3 spans 15 amino acids. Here the CDR3 reads CASTRGQRGGDEQYF. Written as DNA, the CDR3 is TGTGCCAGCACCCGGGGACAGCGGGGGGGCGACGAGCAGTACTTC.

This clone has a handful of counts. Germline and junction disagree at one end, which may indicate a read error. The genes are TRBV5-6 and TRBJ2-5; 8 nucleotides agree with TRBD1. The CDR3 contains 10 residues. Per germline, CDR1 SGHDT and CDR2 YYEEEE. The CDR3 region is CASRTGAGDF. CDR3 DNA sequence: TGTGCCAGCAGGACAGGGGCTGGGGACTTC.

The chain combines TRBV9 with TRBJ2-5, with TRBD2 matching 10 bases. With 0 bases clipped from V and 1 base from J, the junction kept 3 bases outside the gene matches. The CDR3 extends over 16 amino acids. The germline CDR1 and CDR2 sequences are SGDLS and YYNGEE. The CDR3 region has the DNA TGTGCCAGCAGCGTAGCTCAGCGGGGGGGCCAAGAGACCCAGTACTTC. Residues: CASSVAQRGGQETQYF.

The chain employs TRBV7-9 and TRBJ1-5; unclear D gene. Germline values: CDR1 SEHNR, CDR2 FQNEAQ (reference sequence). Trimming cost V 7 bases and J 0 bases, with 7 bases left between them. This CDR3 has 13 amino acids. CDR3 in DNA: TGTGCCAGCACGAGGTATAGCAATCAGCCCCAGCATTTT. This encodes CASTRYSNQPQHF.

The chain uses TRBV19 and TRBJ1-1; tentative D call: TRBD1 (5 bases). Germline CDR1 LNHDA, CDR2 SQIVND (reference sequence). The germline V and J ends were trimmed by 8 bases and 7 bases, with 20 bases remaining between them. CDR3 length equals 14 residues. The CDR3 here is CASGENRQQHEAFF. DNA of the CDR3: TGTGCCAGTGGAGAGAATAGACAGCAGCATGAAGCTTTCTTT.

This chain uses TRBV2 with TRBJ2-7; TRBD2 matches 15 bases. The CDR3 runs 15 residues. The germline V gene encodes CDR1 SNHLY and CDR2 FYNNEI. V dropped 6 bases and J dropped 6; count of bases not matched to a gene: 6. CDR3 region: CASRGLAGGMTEQYF. The CDR3 nucleotides read TGTGCCAGCAGGGGACTAGCGGGGGGAATGACCGAGCAGTACTTC. Complete variable domain (other parts from reference TRBV2 and TRBJ2-7): EPEVTQTPSHQVTQMGQEVILRCVPISNHLYFYWYRQILGQKVEFLVSFYNNEISEKSEIFDDQFSVERPDGSNFTLKIRSTKLEDSAMYFCASRGLAGGMTEQYFGPGTRLTVT.

This sequence joins TRBV15 and TRBJ1-2; possibly TRBD1 for D (5 bases). Trimming stripped 6 bases from V and 3 bases from J, with 20 bases between. This CDR3 has 16 amino acids. Germline V lookup: CDR1 LNHNV, CDR2 YYDKDF (reference sequence). This chain's CDR3 is CATSSAGIRRDYGYTF. The CDR3 DNA follows: TGTGCCACCAGTAGCGCAGGGATCAGGAGGGACTATGGCTACACCTTC.

The genes are TRBV30 and TRBJ1-1, with TRBD1 identical over 12 bases. The CDR3 covers 13 residues. CDR1 GTSNPN and CDR2 SVGIG come from the germline V gene (reference sequence). Unmatched junction bases numbered 7, after V lost 3 bases and J lost 11 bases. The CDR3 is CAWSLGTGGWAFF. The CDR3 DNA is TGTGCCTGGAGCCTCGGGACAGGGGGCTGGGCTTTCTTT.

The rearrangement uses TRBV19 and TRBJ1-1; TRBD1 aligns across 7 bases. The germline V gene has CDR1 LNHDA and CDR2 SQIVND (reference sequence). With 5 bases clipped from V and 4 bases from J, the junction kept 7 bases outside the gene matches. CDR3 length equals 14 residues. The CDR3 region has the DNA TGTGCCAGTAGTCCGCGACAGGGAGGCACTGAAGCTTTCTTT. The encoded protein is CASSPRQGGTEAFF.

The rearrangement uses TRBV5-8 and TRBJ1-5; TRBD1 matches at 7 bases. J was trimmed by 0 bases and V by 4 bases; bases with no gene match: 7. CDR1 and CDR2 from the germline V gene are SGHTS and YDEGEE. The CDR3 runs to 16 residues. The CDR3 coding sequence is TGTGCCAGCAGCCGAGGGGACAGTCATAGCAATCAGCCCCAGCATTTT. It is translated as CASSRGDSHSNQPQHF. The variable domain in full, completed from reference TRBV5-8 and TRBJ1-5, reads EAGVTQSPTHLIKTRGQQATLRCSPISGHTSVYWYQQALGLGLQFLLWYDEGEERNRGNFPPRFSGRQFPNYSSELNVNALELEDSALYLCASSRGDSHSNQPQHFGDGTRLSIL.

The chain links TRBV6-5 to TRBJ1-1, with D hard to call. The CDR3 length is 14 residues. Looked up from germline, CDR1 is MNHEY and CDR2 is SVGAGI. V was pared by 2 bases and J by 1 base, with 8 bases between. CDR3 sequence reads: CASSYTVQNTEAFF. CDR3 nucleotide sequence: TGTGCCAGCAGTTACACAGTCCAGAACACTGAAGCTTTCTTT.

This chain joins TRBV7-6 and TRBJ2-7, with 7 nucleotides matching TRBD1. The V segment lost 1 base and the J segment 2 bases; nucleotides outside the gene matches: 5. This CDR3 is built from 15 residues. The V gene's germline CDR1 is SGHVS and CDR2 FNYEAQ. CDR3 in amino acids: CASSLDTGVAYEQYF. In DNA form, the CDR3 reads TGTGCCAGCAGCTTAGATACAGGGGTAGCCTACGAGCAGTACTTC.

V gene TRBV4-2 combines with J gene TRBJ2-7; D not resolved. V lost 0 bases, J lost 6 bases, and 15 bases lay in between. Per the germline V gene, CDR1 is LGHNA and CDR2 is YNFKEQ. The CDR3 consists of 15 residues. The CDR3 nucleotides are TGTGCCAGCAGCCAAGATCATAGCCGAGGATTCGAGCAGTACTTC. Its translation is CASSQDHSRGFEQYF.

The rearrangement links TRBV5-4 to TRBJ2-1; 8 nucleotides line up with TRBD2. The CDR3 sequence is 14 residues long. Looked up from germline, CDR1 is SGHNT and CDR2 is YYREEE (reference sequence). Trimming at V came to 4 bases and at J to 4 bases, leaving 4 bases not matched to a gene. The DNA for the CDR3 is TGTGCCAGCAGCGAAACTAGCGGATACAATGAGCAGTTCTTC. Its protein is CASSETSGYNEQFF.

The rearrangement uses TRBV28 and TRBJ1-2, with TRBD1 matching 7 bases. Germline assignment: CDR1 MDHEN and CDR2 SYDVKM. V lost 5 bases to trimming and J lost 2 bases; unmatched junction nucleotides: 2. The CDR3 contains 13 residues. The CDR3 region is CASSADRNYGYTF. The CDR3 nucleotides read TGTGCCAGCAGTGCGGACAGGAACTATGGCTACACCTTC.